Shown below are 5 T cell receptor beta chains from a single sample sequenced in a study of shared clonotypes between healthy human individuals. The table came from immunoSEQ multiplex PCR; TCRdb's copy has only in-frame clones and leaves some out. The sample holds under 600,000 clones, just over 75% seen once. The sequencing input was PBMCs. These receptor sequences come from a woman aged 40 to 49 in good health. Some clones in this sample may be carry-over from other donors' samples.

The rearrangement joins TRBV27 to TRBJ2-7, with TRBD2 as a possible D gene (5 bases). The V end was cut by 2 bases, the J end by 2 bases, with 13 bases between. This CDR3 has 15 amino acids. CDR1 is MNHEY and CDR2 is SMNVEV in the germline V gene (reference sequence). CDR3 nucleotide sequence: TGTGCCAGCAGTTTAAGGAGGACGAGTGCCTACGAGCAGTACTTC. Amino acid sequence: CASSLRRTSAYEQYF.

The gene calls are TRBV4-2 and TRBJ2-7; possibly TRBD2 for D (7 bases). The V gene lost 5 bases and the J gene lost 3 bases, with 17 bases spanning the gap. The CDR3 is 15 residues long. CDR1 and CDR2 (germline): LGHNA, YNFKEQ. CDR3 in amino acids: CASSSEGGTFYEQYF. DNA for the CDR3: TGTGCCAGCAGCTCAGAGGGAGGGACATTCTACGAGCAGTACTTC.

The chain combines TRBV14 with TRBJ1-3; D unclear. Trimming pared 5 bases from V and 0 bases from J, leaving 8 bases between. Germline assignment: CDR1 SGHDN and CDR2 FVKESK. The CDR3 contains 14 residues. The CDR3 nucleotides read TGTGCCAGCAGCAAGGGATTCTCTGGAAACACCATATATTTT. This translates into CASSKGFSGNTIYF.

The J gene is TRBJ2-5, the V gene TRBV19, with D maybe TRBD2 (5 bases). The germline V gene has CDR1 LNHDA and CDR2 SQIVND (reference sequence). CDR3 length: 15 residues. With 6 bases removed from V and 0 bases from J, the gap between germline ends came to 14 bases. CDR3 residues: CASRGSGRYQETQYF. CDR3 DNA sequence: TGTGCCAGTAGAGGGTCGGGAAGATACCAAGAGACCCAGTACTTC.

The chain recombines TRBV11-3 with TRBJ2-1; possibly TRBD2 for D (5 bases). The CDR3 sequence is 17 residues long. Germline-derived CDR1 and CDR2 are SGHNT and YENEEA. The V gene lost 8 bases and the J gene lost 2 bases, with 22 bases spanning the gap. CDR3 DNA: TGTGCCAGCTCCTCCAGCGGCCGAGGAGTTGCCTACAATGAGCAGTTCTTC. Its translation: CASSSSGRGVAYNEQFF.